This is a list of T cell receptor beta chains from one sample in a study of graft-versus-host responses after intestinal transplantation. The repertoire was sequenced with immunoSEQ multiplex PCR; TCRdb's copy has only in-frame clones and lacks some. The sample comprises 95,000 to 100,000 clones, roughly 83% of which are singletons, and 1.4% rests with the top ten. Sample: PBMCs, taken 255 days after intestinal transplant. The receptors stem from a human patient who received an intestinal transplant, so some T cells may come from the graft donor. CDR3s include the opening cysteine and the closing phenylalanine or tryptophan.

J gene: TRBJ2-3; V gene: TRBV15; CDR3 protein: CATMGSSILAGGASTDTQYF
J gene: TRBJ1-1; V gene: TRBV7-9; CDR3 protein: CASGAGNTEAFF
J gene: TRBJ2-5; V gene: TRBV28; CDR3 protein: CASSARQLLQETQYF
J gene: TRBJ2-3; V gene: TRBV5-5; CDR3 protein: CASSPRHGWDTDTQYF
J gene: TRBJ1-4; V gene: TRBV6-1; CDR3 protein: CASSEATGGAEKLFF
J gene: TRBJ2-1; V gene: TRBV19; CDR3 protein: CASSVDGEQFF
J gene: TRBJ1-5; V gene: TRBV19; CDR3 protein: CASSIERRGNQPQHF
J gene: TRBJ1-4; V gene: TRBV4-1; CDR3 protein: CASSQDSKGKTNEKLFF
J gene: TRBJ2-1; V gene: TRBV5-1; CDR3 protein: CASNKDEKQFF
J gene: TRBJ2-7; V gene: TRBV18; CDR3 protein: CASSPTSAGSTYEQYF
J gene: TRBJ1-1; V gene: TRBV19; CDR3 protein: CASSIGGPEAFF
J gene: TRBJ2-7; V gene: TRBV6-1; CDR3 protein: CASSERGGQKTSYEQYF
J gene: TRBJ2-5; V gene: TRBV10-3; CDR3 protein: CATTHLRGTQETQYF
J gene: TRBJ2-3; V gene: TRBV27; CDR3 protein: CASSLSWTGADTQYF
J gene: TRBJ2-4; V gene: TRBV4-1; CDR3 protein: CASSQEGGENIQYF
J gene: .; V gene: TRBV6-5; CDR3 protein: CASSYSDSSYEQYF
J gene: TRBJ2-2; V gene: TRBV7-3; CDR3 protein: CASSLNSGELFF
J gene: TRBJ2-7; V gene: TRBV25-1; CDR3 protein: CASSESGRGYEQYF
J gene: TRBJ2-1; V gene: TRBV28; CDR3 protein: CASSSLTSQQFF
J gene: TRBJ1-1; V gene: TRBV29-1; CDR3 protein: CSVARRGNTEAFF
J gene: TRBJ2-1; V gene: TRBV4-1; CDR3 protein: CASRADYRSYNEQFF
J gene: TRBJ2-1; V gene: TRBV6-1; CDR3 protein: CASSLAIRGHNEQFF
J gene: TRBJ1-5; V gene: TRBV6-6; CDR3 protein: CASSRTGEGQPQHF
J gene: TRBJ1-1; V gene: TRBV28; CDR3 protein: CASSPTVSGIEAFF
J gene: TRBJ2-3; V gene: TRBV15; CDR3 protein: CATSSGRATDTQYF
J gene: TRBJ1-6; V gene: TRBV5-4; CDR3 protein: CASSPGTGSSYNSPLHF